The text below deals with one T cell receptor (beta chain). As originally analysed: For nucleated cells, counts were estimated from reference gene primer amplification. Profiled with immunoSEQ multiplex PCR; TCRdb holds only in-frame clones, not every one. For V, J and clone size, that table is used; D and trimming come from the DNA. The sample holds about 240,000 clones, roughly 80% seen once. This entry comes from a study of blood T cell repertoires in COVID-19. About the study: COVID-19 samples from acute and convalescent phases originated in the United States, Italy and Spain. T cells, B-cell-depleted T cells, or PBMCs provided the cDNA or gDNA that served as material.

Germline CDR1 and CDR2: SGHRS and YFSETQ. The J segment lost 0 bases and the V segment lost 3 bases, leaving 5 bases of the junction unmatched. CDR3 length: 15 amino acids. This TCR was recovered from a woman aged 80 or older with acute or convalescent COVID-19. Sequencing was performed on peripheral blood. The chain combines TRBV5-1 with TRBJ1-2; 7 bases fit TRBD1. The chain's CDR3 is CASSSYGTANYGYTF. In nucleotides, the CDR3 is TGCGCCAGCAGCTCCTACGGGACAGCTAACTATGGCTACACCTTC.